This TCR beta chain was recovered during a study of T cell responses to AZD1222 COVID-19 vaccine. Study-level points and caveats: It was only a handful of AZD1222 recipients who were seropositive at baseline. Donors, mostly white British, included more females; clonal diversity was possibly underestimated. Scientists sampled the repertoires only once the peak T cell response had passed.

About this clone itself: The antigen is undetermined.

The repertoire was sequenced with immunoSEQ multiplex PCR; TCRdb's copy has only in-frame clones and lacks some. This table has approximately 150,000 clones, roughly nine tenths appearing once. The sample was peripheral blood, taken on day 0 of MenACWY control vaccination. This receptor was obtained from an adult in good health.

The CDR3 region is CASSVAGTGFGNTIYF. DNA of the CDR3: TGTGCCAGCAGTGTTGCCGGGACAGGGTTTGGAAACACCATATATTTT. The chain carries TRBV6-1 and TRBJ1-3; 9 nucleotides line up with TRBD1. CDR3 length equals 16 residues. V was clipped by 4 bases and J by 3 bases; unmatched bases: 7. CDR1 and CDR2 (germline): MNHNS, SASEGT.